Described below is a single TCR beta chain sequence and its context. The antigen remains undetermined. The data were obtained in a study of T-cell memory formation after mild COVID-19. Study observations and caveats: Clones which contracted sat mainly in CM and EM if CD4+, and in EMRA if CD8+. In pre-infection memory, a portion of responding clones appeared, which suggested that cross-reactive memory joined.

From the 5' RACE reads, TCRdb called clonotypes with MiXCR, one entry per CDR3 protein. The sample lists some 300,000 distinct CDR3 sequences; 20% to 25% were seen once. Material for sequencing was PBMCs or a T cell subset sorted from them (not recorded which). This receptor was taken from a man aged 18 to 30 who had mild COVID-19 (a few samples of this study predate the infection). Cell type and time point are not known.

Written as DNA, the CDR3 is TGTGCCAGCCGAGCCCCCCGGGAGAACTATGGCTACACCTTC. Translating gives CASRAPRENYGYTF. This chain connects TRBV27 to TRBJ1-2; D unresolved. The CDR3 extends over 14 amino acids. The V end was cut by 8 bases, the J end by 2 bases, with 15 bases between. CDR1 and CDR2 from the germline V gene are MNHEY and SMNVEV (reference sequence).